Following are 9 T cell receptor beta chains from one sample sequenced in a study of identical twins. TCRdb processed the 5' RACE reads anew with MiXCR; each CDR3 protein has one entry. The profile shows some 500,000 distinct CDR3 sequences, 11% to 15% of them singletons. The same data also contributed to another study, on yellow fever vaccine responses in identical twins.

Material: CD4+ T cells sorted from blood. The receptors here all came from a woman aged 18-35 years in good health.

This clonotype was counted between two and nine times. CDR3 amino acids: CASSLVVGGTEAFF. In DNA, the CDR3 is TGTGCCAGCAGCTTAGTGGTCGGGGGCACTGAAGCTTTCTTT. The rearrangement uses TRBV7-6 and TRBJ1-1, with D perhaps TRBD1 (5 bases). V was pared by 1 base and J by 4 bases, with 10 bases between. This CDR3 comprises 14 residues. Germline CDR1 SGHVS, CDR2 FNYEAQ.

This sequence joins TRBV5-1 and TRBJ2-4; D is ambiguous. CDR1 is SGHRS and CDR2 is YFSETQ in the germline V gene. Trimming cost V 1 base and J 5 bases, with 7 bases left between them. The CDR3 contains 13 residues. The CDR3 reads CASSLRPENIQYF. CDR3 nucleotides: TGCGCCAGCAGCTTGAGACCAGAAAACATTCAGTACTTC.

This clonotype was observed a few times. The chain carries TRBV10-3 and TRBJ2-1; 7 bases match TRBD1. CDR3 length equals 15 residues. The V and J ends lost 0 bases and 2 bases, in that order; junction bases with no gene match: 1. Germline V gene data show CDR1 as ENHRY and CDR2 as SYGVKD. CDR3 loop: CAISESTGPYNEQFF. CDR3 DNA: TGTGCCATCAGTGAGTCGACAGGGCCCTACAATGAGCAGTTCTTC.

Only a few counts were recorded for this clonotype. This rearrangement joins TRBV6-2 or TRBV6-3 to TRBJ2-2; either TRBD1 or TRBD2 may supply D (6 bases each). Germline CDR1 reads MNHEY; CDR2 reads SVGEGT. The CDR3 is 16 amino acids. The V gene lost 5 bases and the J gene lost 3 bases, with 16 bases spanning the gap. CDR3 residues: CASSPNVGGHTGELFF. The CDR3 DNA reads as TGTGCCAGCAGTCCGAACGTTGGGGGGCACACCGGGGAGCTGTTTTTT.

The chain carries TRBV5-1 and TRBJ2-1, with D hard to call. Trimming stripped 4 bases from V and 0 bases from J, with 14 bases between. This CDR3 comprises 16 residues. Germline CDR1 reads SGHRS; CDR2 reads YFSETQ. CDR3 residues: CASSPQSTRSYNEQFF. In DNA, the CDR3 is TGCGCCAGCAGCCCACAGTCTACTCGCTCCTACAATGAGCAGTTCTTC.

The chain joins TRBV12-3 or TRBV12-4 to TRBJ2-2; TRBD2 might be the D (5 bases). Between the trimmed V and J ends, which lost 3 bases and 5 bases, there was a span of 19 bases. This CDR3 is 17 amino acids long. In DNA, the CDR3 is TGTGCCAGCAGTTTTGTTGGCCTAGCCCCAAGGACCGGGGAGCTGTTTTTT. This encodes CASSFVGLAPRTGELFF.

This chain joins TRBV29-1 and TRBJ2-5; TRBD1 matches at 10 bases. V lost 5 bases to trimming and J lost 5 bases; unmatched junction nucleotides: 20. CDR1 is SQVTM and CDR2 is ANQGSEA in the germline V gene. This CDR3 is built from 18 residues. CDR3 amino acids: CSVRCRGDRGPNRETQYF. The CDR3 bases are TGCAGCGTTAGGTGTAGGGGGGACAGGGGACCAAACCGGGAGACCCAGTACTTC.

This clonotype was recorded many times. CDR3 sequence: CASSVAGVSTDTQYF. In DNA form, the CDR3 reads TGCGCCAGCAGCGTAGCGGGAGTGAGCACAGATACGCAGTATTTT. This sequence joins TRBV5-1 and TRBJ2-3; 9 bases align to TRBD2. Germline assignment: CDR1 SGHRS and CDR2 YFSETQ. Trimming cost V 4 bases and J 0 bases; bases outside gene matches: 3. The length of the CDR3 is 15 residues.

A few counts support this clonotype. V usage is TRBV2 and J usage is TRBJ2-7; a possible D gene is TRBD1 (6 bases). V was cut by 2 bases and J by 2 bases, with 10 bases left in between. CDR1 and CDR2 (germline): SNHLY, FYNNEI. This CDR3 region has 14 residues. CDR3 in DNA: TGTGCCAGCAGTGAATTGAACAGGGCCTACGAGCAGTACTTC. The encoded protein is CASSELNRAYEQYF.